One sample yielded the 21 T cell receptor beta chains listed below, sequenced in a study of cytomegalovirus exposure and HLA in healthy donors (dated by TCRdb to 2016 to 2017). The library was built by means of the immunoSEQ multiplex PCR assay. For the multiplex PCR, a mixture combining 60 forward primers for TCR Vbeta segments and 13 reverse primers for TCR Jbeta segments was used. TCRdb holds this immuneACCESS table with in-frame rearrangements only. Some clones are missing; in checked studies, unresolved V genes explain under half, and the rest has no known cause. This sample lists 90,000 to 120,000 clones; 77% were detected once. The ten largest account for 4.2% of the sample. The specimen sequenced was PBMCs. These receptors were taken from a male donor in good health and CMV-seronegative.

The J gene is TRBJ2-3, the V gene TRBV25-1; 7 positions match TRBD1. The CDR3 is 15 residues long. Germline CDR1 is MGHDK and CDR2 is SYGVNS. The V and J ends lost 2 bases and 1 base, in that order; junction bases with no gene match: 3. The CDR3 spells CASSEDRVGTDTQYF. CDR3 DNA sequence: TGTGCCAGCAGTGAAGACAGGGTAGGCACAGATACGCAGTATTTT. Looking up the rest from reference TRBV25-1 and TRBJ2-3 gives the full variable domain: EADIYQTPRYLVIGTGKKITLECSQTMGHDKMYWYQQDPGMELHLIHYSYGVNSTEKGDLSSESTVSRIRTEHFPLTLESARPSHTSQYLCASSEDRVGTDTQYFGPGTRLTVL.

CDR3 loop: CASSLRGGPTDTQYF. The CDR3 DNA sequence: TGTGCCAGCAGCCTAAGGGGTGGGCCCACAGATACGCAGTATTTT. The genes are TRBV9 and TRBJ2-3, with D perhaps TRBD1 (5 bases). The CDR3 sequence is 15 residues long. Germline CDR1 SGDLS, CDR2 YYNGEE. Trimming cost V 4 bases and J 2 bases, with 14 bases left between them.

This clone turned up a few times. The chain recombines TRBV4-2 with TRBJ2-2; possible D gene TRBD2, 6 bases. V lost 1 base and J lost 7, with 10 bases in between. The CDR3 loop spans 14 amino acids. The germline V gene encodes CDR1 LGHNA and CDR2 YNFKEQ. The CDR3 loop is CASSQVEGGGELFF. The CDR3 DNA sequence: TGTGCCAGCAGCCAAGTAGAGGGAGGCGGGGAGCTGTTTTTT.

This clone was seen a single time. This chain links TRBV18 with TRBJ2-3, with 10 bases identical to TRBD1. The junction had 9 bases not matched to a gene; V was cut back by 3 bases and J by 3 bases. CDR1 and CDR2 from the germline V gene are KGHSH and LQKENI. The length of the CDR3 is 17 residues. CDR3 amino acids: CASSPGQGTPLTDTQYF. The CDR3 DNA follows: TGTGCCAGCTCACCGGGACAGGGGACGCCCTTGACAGATACGCAGTATTTT.

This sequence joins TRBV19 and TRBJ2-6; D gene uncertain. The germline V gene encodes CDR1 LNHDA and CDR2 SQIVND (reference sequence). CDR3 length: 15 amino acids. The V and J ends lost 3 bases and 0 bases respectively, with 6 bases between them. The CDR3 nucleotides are TGTGCCAGTAGTATCACCAGCTCTGGGGCCAACGTCCTGACTTTC. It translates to CASSITSSGANVLTF.

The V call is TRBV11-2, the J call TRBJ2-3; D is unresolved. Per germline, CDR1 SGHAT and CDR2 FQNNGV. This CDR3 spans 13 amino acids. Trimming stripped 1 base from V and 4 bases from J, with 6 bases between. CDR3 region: CASSLVRADTQYF. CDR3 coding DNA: TGTGCCAGCAGCTTAGTGCGTGCAGATACGCAGTATTTT.

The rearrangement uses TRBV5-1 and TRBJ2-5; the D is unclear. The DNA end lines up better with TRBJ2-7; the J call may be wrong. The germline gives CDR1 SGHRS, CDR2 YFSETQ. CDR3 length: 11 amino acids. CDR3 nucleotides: TGCGCCAGCAGCTTAAACTACGAGCAGTACTTC. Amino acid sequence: CASSLNYEQYF.

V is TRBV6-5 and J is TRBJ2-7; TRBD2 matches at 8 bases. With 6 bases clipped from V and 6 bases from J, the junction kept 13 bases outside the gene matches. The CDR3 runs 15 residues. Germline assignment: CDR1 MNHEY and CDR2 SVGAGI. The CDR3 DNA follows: TGTGCCAGCAGCCCACCGGGACTAGGACAAAGCGAGCAGTACTTC. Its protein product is CASSPPGLGQSEQYF.

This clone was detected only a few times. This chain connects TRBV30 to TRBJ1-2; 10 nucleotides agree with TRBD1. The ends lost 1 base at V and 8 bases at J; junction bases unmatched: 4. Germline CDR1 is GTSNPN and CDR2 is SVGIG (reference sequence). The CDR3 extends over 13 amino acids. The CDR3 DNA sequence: TGTGCCTGGAGTGGACAGGGGGCAGCGGGCTACACCTTC. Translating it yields CAWSGQGAAGYTF.

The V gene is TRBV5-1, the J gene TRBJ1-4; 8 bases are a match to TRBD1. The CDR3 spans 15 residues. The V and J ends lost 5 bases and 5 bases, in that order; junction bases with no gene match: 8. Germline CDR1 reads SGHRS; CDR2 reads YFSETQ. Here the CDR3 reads CASSDQGQANEKLFF. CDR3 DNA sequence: TGCGCCAGCAGTGATCAGGGACAGGCAAATGAAAAACTGTTTTTT. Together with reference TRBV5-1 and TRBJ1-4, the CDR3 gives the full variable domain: KAGVTQTPRYLIKTRGQQVTLSCSPISGHRSVSWYQQTPGQGLQFLFEYFSETQRNKGNFPGRFSGRQFSNSRSEMNVSTLELGDSALYLCASSDQGQANEKLFFGSGTQLSVL.

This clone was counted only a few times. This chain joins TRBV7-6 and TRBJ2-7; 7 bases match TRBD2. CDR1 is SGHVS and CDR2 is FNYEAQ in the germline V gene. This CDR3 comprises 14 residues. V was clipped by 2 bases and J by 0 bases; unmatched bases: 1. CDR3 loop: CASSLSGDSYEQYF. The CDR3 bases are TGTGCCAGCAGCTTAAGCGGGGACTCCTACGAGCAGTACTTC. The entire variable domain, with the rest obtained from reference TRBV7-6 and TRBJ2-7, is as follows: GAGVSQSPRYKVTKRGQDVALRCDPISGHVSLYWYRQALGQGPEFLTYFNYEAQQDKSGLPNDRFSAERPEGSISTLTIQRTEQRDSAMYRCASSLSGDSYEQYFGPGTRLTVT.

CDR3 region: CASRIRRLGYGYTF. The CDR3 DNA reads TGTGCCAGCAGAATCAGGAGGTTGGGCTATGGCTACACCTTC. The V gene is TRBV6-4, the J gene TRBJ1-2; D not certain. Germline V gene lookup returns CDR1 MRHNA and CDR2 SNTAGT. The CDR3 consists of 14 residues. Trimming cost V 6 bases and J 4 bases, with 15 bases left between them.

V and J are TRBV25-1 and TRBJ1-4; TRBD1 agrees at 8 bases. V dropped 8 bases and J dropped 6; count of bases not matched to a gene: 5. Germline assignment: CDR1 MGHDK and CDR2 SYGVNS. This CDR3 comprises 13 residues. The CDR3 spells CASQDRVYEKLFF. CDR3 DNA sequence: TGTGCCAGCCAGGACAGGGTTTATGAAAAACTGTTTTTT.

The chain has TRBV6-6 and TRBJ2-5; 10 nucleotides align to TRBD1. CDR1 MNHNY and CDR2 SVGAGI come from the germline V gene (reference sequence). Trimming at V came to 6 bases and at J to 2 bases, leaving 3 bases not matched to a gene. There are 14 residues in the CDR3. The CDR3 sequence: CASRPGQGQETQYF. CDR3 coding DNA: TGTGCCAGCAGGCCGGGACAGGGGCAAGAGACCCAGTACTTC.

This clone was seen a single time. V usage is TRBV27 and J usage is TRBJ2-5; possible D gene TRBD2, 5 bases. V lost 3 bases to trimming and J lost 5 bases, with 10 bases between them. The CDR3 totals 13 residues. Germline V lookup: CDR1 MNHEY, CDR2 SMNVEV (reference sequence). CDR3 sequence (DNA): TGTGCCAGCAGTTTGGATAAGCGGGAGACCCAGTACTTC. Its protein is CASSLDKRETQYF.

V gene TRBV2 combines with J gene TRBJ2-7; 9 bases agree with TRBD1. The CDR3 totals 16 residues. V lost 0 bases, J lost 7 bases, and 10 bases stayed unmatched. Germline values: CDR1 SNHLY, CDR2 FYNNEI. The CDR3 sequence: CASSEAVQQGAWEQYF. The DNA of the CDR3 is TGTGCCAGCAGTGAAGCCGTGCAACAGGGGGCTTGGGAGCAGTACTTC.

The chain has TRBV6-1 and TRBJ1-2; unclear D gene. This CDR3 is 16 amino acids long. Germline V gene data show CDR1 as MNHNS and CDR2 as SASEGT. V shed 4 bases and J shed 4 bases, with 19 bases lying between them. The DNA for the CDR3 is TGTGCCAGCAGTGTAACGGCGGGGAAAACCCCCTATGGCTACACCTTC. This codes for CASSVTAGKTPYGYTF.

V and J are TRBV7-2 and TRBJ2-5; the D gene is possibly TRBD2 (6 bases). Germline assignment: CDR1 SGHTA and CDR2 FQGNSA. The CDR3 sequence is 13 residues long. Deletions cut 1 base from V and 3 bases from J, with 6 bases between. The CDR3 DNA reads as TGTGCCAGCAGCTTAGGCGGGAAAGAGACCCAGTACTTC. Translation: CASSLGGKETQYF.

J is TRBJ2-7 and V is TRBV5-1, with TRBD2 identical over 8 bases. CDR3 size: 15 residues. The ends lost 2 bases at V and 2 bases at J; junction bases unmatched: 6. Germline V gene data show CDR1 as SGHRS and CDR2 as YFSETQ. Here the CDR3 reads CASSLTSGSTYEQYF. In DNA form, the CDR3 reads TGCGCCAGCAGCTTAACTAGCGGCTCCACCTACGAGCAGTACTTC.

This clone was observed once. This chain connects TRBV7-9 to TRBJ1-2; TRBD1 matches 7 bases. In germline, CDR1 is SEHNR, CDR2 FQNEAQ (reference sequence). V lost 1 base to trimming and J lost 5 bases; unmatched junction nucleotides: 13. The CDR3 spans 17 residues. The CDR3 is CASSLGGKGDREYGYTF. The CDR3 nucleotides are TGTGCCAGCAGCTTAGGAGGGAAGGGTGACAGGGAATATGGCTACACCTTC.

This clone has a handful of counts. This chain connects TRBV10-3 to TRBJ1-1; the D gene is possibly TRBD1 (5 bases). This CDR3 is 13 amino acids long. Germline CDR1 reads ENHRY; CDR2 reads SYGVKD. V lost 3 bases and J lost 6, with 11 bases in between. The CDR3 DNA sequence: TGTGCCATCAGTGAACAGGATTTGGCTGAAGCTTTCTTT. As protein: CAISEQDLAEAFF.